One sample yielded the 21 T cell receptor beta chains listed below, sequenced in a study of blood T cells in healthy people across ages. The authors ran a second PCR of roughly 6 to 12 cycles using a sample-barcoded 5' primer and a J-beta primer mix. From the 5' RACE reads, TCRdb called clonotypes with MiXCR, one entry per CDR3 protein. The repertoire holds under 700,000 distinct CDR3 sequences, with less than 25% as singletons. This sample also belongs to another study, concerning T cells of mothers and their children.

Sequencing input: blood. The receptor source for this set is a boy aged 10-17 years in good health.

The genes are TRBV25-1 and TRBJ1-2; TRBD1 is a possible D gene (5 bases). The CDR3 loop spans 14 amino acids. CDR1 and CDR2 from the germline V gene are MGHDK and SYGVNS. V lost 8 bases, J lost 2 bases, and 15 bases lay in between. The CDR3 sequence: CASGRGGSNYGYTF. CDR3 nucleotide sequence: TGTGCCAGCGGGAGGGGAGGGTCGAACTATGGCTACACCTTC.

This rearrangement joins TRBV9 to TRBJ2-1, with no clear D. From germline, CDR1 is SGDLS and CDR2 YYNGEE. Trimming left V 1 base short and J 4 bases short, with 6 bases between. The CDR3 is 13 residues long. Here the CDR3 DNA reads TGTGCCAGCAGCGTAAGGGCGTACAATGAGCAGTTCTTC. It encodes CASSVRAYNEQFF.

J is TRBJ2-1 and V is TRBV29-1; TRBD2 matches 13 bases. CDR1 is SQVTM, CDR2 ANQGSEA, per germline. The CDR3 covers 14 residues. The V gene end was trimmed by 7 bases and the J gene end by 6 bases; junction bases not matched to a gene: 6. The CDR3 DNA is TGCAGCGCCGCGGGACTAGCGGGAATCAATGAGCAGTTCTTC. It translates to CSAAGLAGINEQFF.

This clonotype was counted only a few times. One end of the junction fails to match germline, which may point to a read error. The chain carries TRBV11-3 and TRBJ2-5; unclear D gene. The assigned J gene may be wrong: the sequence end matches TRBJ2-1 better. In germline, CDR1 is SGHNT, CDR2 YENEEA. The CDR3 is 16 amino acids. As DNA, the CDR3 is TGTGCCAGCAGCTTGGGATCGTTAGGCTCCTACAGTGAGCAGTTCTTC. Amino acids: CASSLGSLGSYSEQFF.

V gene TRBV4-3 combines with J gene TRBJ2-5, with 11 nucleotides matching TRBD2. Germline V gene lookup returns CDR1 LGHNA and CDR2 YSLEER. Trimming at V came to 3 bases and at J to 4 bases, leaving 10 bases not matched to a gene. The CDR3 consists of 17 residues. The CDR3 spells CASSQDLTSGEGETQYF. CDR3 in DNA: TGCGCCAGCAGCCAGGACCTGACTAGCGGGGAGGGAGAGACCCAGTACTTC.

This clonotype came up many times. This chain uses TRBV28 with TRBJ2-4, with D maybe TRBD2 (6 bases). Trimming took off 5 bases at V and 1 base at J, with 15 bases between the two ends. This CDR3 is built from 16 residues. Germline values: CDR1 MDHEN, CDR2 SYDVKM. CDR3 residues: CASSVGGVLAKNIQYF. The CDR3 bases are TGTGCCAGCAGTGTGGGGGGAGTCCTGGCCAAAAACATTCAGTACTTC.

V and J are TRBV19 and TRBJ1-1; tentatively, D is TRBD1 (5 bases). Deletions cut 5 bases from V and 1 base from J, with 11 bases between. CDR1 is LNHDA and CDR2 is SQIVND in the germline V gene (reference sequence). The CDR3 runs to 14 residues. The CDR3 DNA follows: TGTGCCAGTAGTGTCCCAGGGAGGAACACTGAAGCTTTCTTT. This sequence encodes CASSVPGRNTEAFF.

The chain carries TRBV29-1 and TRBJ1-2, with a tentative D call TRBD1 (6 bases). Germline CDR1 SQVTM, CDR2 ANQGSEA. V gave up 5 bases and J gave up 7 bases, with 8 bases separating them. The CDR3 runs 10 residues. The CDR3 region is CSVWTAGYTF. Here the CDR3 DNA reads TGCAGCGTTTGGACAGCTGGCTACACCTTC.

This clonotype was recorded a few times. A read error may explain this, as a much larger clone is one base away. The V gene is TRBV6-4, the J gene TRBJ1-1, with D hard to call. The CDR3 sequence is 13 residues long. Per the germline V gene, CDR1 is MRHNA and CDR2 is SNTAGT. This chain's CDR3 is CAGSDSENTEAFF. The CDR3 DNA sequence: TGTGCCGGCAGTGACTCGGAAAACACTGAAGCTTTCTTT.

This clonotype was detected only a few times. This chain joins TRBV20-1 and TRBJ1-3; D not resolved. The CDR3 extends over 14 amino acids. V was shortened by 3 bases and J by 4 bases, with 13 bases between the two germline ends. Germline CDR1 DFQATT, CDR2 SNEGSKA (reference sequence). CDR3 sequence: CSASPPGAGNTIYF. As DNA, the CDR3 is TGCAGTGCTAGTCCCCCGGGAGCCGGAAACACCATATATTTT.

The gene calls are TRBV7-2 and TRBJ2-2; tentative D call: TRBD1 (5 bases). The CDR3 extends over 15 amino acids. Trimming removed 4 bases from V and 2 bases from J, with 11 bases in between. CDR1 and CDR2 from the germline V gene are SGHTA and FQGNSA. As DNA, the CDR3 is TGTGCCAGCAGCTCCTGGACACTTAACACCGGGGAGCTGTTTTTT. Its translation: CASSSWTLNTGELFF.

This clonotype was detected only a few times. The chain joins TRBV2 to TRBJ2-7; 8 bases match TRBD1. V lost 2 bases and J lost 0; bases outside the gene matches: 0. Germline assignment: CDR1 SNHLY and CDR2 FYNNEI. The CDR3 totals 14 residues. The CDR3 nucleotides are TGTGCCAGCAGTGAACAGGGGGCCTCCTACGAGCAGTACTTC. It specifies CASSEQGASYEQYF.

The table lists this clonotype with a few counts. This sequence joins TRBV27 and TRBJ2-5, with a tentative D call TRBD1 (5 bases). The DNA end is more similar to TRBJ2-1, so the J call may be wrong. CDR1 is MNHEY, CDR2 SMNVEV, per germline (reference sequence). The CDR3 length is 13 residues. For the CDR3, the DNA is TGTGCCAGCAGTTCAGGTCTGGGGCATGAGCAGTTCTTC. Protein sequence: CASSSGLGHEQFF.

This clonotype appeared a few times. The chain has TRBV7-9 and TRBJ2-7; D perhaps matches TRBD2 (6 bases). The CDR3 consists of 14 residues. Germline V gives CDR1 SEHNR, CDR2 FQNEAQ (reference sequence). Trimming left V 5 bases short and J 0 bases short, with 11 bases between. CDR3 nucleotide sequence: TGTGCCAGCAGCAGTCGGAGGGCCTCCTACGAGCAGTACTTC. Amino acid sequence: CASSSRRASYEQYF.

The CDR3 coding sequence is TGTGCCAGCAGCTTAGGAACCGGAGGCGGGGAGCTGTTTTTT. The encoded protein is CASSLGTGGGELFF. The chain joins TRBV7-2 to TRBJ2-2; possible D gene TRBD2, 5 bases. The CDR3 contains 14 residues. From germline, CDR1 is SGHTA and CDR2 FQGNSA. Trimming took 1 base from V and 7 from J, leaving 10 bases between them.

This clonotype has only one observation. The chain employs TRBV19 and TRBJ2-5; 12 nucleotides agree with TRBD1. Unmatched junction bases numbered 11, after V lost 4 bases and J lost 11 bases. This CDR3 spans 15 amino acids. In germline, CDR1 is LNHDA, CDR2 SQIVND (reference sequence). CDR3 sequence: CASSTSGTGGVEQYF. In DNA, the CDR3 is TGTGCCAGTAGTACCTCCGGGACAGGGGGCGTTGAGCAGTACTTC.

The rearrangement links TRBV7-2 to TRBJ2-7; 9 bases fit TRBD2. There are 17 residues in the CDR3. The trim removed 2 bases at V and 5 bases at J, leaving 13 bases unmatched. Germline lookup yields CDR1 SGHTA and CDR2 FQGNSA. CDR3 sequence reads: CASSLPWGSGRDNEQYF. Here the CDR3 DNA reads TGTGCCAGCAGCTTACCTTGGGGTAGCGGGAGAGACAACGAGCAGTACTTC. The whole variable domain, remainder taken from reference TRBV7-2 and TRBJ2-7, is GAGVSQSPSNKVTEKGKDVELRCDPISGHTALYWYRQSLGQGLEFLIYFQGNSAPDKSGLPSDRFSAERTGGSVSTLTIQRTQQEDSAVYLCASSLPWGSGRDNEQYFGPGTRLTVT.

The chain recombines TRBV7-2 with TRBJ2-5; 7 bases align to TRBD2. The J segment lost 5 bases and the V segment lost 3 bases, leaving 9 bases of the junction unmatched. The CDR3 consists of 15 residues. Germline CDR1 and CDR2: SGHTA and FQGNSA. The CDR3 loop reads CASSFEGGPGETQYF. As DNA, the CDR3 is TGTGCCAGCAGCTTTGAGGGAGGGCCTGGTGAGACCCAGTACTTC.

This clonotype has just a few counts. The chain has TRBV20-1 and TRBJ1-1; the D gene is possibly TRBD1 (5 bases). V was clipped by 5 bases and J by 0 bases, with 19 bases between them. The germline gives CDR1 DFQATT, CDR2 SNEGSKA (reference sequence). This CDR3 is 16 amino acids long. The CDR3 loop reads CSAPGGLSRLNTEAFF. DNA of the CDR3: TGCAGTGCTCCCGGGGGACTCTCCCGGTTGAACACTGAAGCTTTCTTT.

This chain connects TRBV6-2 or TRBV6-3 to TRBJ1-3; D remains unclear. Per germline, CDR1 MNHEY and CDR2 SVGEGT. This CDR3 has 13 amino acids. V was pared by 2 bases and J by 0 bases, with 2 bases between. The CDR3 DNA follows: TGTGCCAGCAGTTACCGCTCTGGAAACACCATATATTTT. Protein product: CASSYRSGNTIYF.

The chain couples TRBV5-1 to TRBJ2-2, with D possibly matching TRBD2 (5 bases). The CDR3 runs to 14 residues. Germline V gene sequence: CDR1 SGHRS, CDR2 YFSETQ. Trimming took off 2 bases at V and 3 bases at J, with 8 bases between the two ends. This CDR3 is CASSFPRDTGELFF. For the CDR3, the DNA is TGCGCCAGCAGCTTCCCGAGGGACACCGGGGAGCTGTTTTTT.